What follows are 25 T cell receptor beta chains derived from one specimen sequenced in a study of early T cells in non-severe SARS-CoV-2 infection. In TCRdb, the 5' RACE reads were re-called with MiXCR into one record per CDR3 protein. The sample includes nearly 90,000 distinct CDR3 sequences, 13% to 15% of them seen just once. Sequencing was carried out using whole blood. The receptors were sampled from an adult who was a healthcare worker with PCR-confirmed SARS-CoV-2 infection or an uninfected control (not recorded which).

This clonotype was picked up a small number of times. The CDR3 region has the DNA TGCAGTGCAACGAACTTGGACAGAGACTACGAGCAGTACTTC. As protein: CSATNLDRDYEQYF. J is TRBJ2-7 and V is TRBV20-1; possibly TRBD1 for D (6 bases). CDR1 is DFQATT and CDR2 is SNEGSKA in the germline V gene (reference sequence). The CDR3 sequence is 14 residues long. Trimming stripped 6 bases from V and 3 bases from J, with 18 bases between.

This clonotype was picked up a small number of times. The chain combines TRBV20-1 with TRBJ2-7; 11 bases match TRBD2. CDR3 length: 12 residues. The junction had 3 bases not matched to a gene; V was cut back by 6 bases and J by 5 bases. Germline assignment: CDR1 DFQATT and CDR2 SNEGSKA (reference sequence). CDR3 DNA sequence: TGCAGTGCACCGGGACTAGCGGACGAGCAGTACTTC. This gives the protein CSAPGLADEQYF.

This clonotype was seen a handful of times. The chain uses TRBV7-9 and TRBJ1-4, with 9 bases identical to TRBD1. Germline CDR1 SEHNR, CDR2 FQNEAQ (reference sequence). V gave up 6 bases and J gave up 5 bases; unmatched junction bases: 4. The CDR3 contains 14 residues. Here the CDR3 DNA reads TGTGCCAGCAGGGAGGGACAGGGAAATGAAAAACTGTTTTTT. It yields the protein CASREGQGNEKLFF.

This clonotype was picked up many times. V and J are TRBV5-8 and TRBJ1-4; D is ambiguous. This CDR3 is built from 16 residues. Germline CDR1 and CDR2: SGHTS and YDEGEE. The V gene lost 6 bases and the J gene lost 0 bases, with 15 bases spanning the gap. The CDR3 loop reads CASNRMGIATNEKLFF. CDR3 sequence (DNA): TGTGCCAGCAACCGTATGGGGATTGCAACTAATGAAAAACTGTTTTTT.

This clonotype was observed at least ten times. The CDR3 DNA reads TGCAGCGTTGATTCGGGCCTCGCGATAGAGACCCAGTACTTC. It specifies CSVDSGLAIETQYF. This chain joins TRBV29-1 and TRBJ2-5; D call uncertain. This CDR3 comprises 14 residues. CDR1 is SQVTM and CDR2 is ANQGSEA in the germline V gene. The V and J ends lost 3 bases and 4 bases respectively, with 15 bases between them. Full variable domain (remainder filled in from reference TRBV29-1 and TRBJ2-5): SAVISQKPSRDICQRGTSLTIQCQVDSQVTMMFWYRQQPGQSLTLIATANQGSEATYESGFVIDKFPISRPNLTFSTLTVSNMSPEDSSIYLCSVDSGLAIETQYFGPGTRLLVL.

The chain employs TRBV25-1 and TRBJ2-7, with TRBD2 matching over 7 bases. Germline loops: CDR1 MGHDK, CDR2 SYGVNS. The V segment lost 8 bases and the J segment 7 bases; nucleotides outside the gene matches: 2. The length of the CDR3 is 10 residues. CDR3 coding DNA: TGTGCCAGCGCAGCGGGGGAGCAGTACTTC. Residues: CASAAGEQYF.

This clonotype has more than one count but fewer than ten. The rearrangement links TRBV9 to TRBJ1-1; tentative D call: TRBD1 (6 bases). The V gene's germline CDR1 is SGDLS and CDR2 YYNGEE. Trimming cost V 0 bases and J 0 bases, with 15 bases left between them. The CDR3 consists of 17 residues. The CDR3 spells CASSVGERWTVNTEAFF. The CDR3 DNA reads as TGTGCCAGCAGCGTAGGGGAAAGATGGACAGTGAACACTGAAGCTTTCTTT.

The chain carries TRBV19 and TRBJ1-3, with TRBD1 identical over 7 bases. The CDR3 is made up of 16 amino acids. The germline gives CDR1 LNHDA, CDR2 SQIVND (reference sequence). J was trimmed by 0 bases and V by 5 bases; bases with no gene match: 7. The CDR3 protein is CASSPRDRFSGNTIYF. The DNA for the CDR3 is TGTGCCAGTAGTCCAAGGGACAGATTCTCTGGAAACACCATATATTTT.

The rearrangement links TRBV28 to TRBJ1-4; 10 positions agree with TRBD1. V was pared by 2 bases and J by 6 bases, with 6 bases of the junction left unmatched. The CDR3 is 16 amino acids. The germline gives CDR1 MDHEN, CDR2 SYDVKM. The DNA for the CDR3 is TGTGCCAGCAGTTTACCGGGACAGGGGAGTTATGAAAAACTGTTTTTT. It is translated as CASSLPGQGSYEKLFF. The full variable domain, with the rest looked up from reference TRBV28 and TRBJ1-4, is DVKVTQSSRYLVKRTGEKVFLECVQDMDHENMFWYRQDPGLGLRLIYFSYDVKMKEKGDIPEGYSVSREKKERFSLILESASTNQTSMYLCASSLPGQGSYEKLFFGSGTQLSVL.

This clonotype has just a few counts. This chain connects TRBV27 to TRBJ2-5; D unresolved. The CDR3 has 11 residues. Germline CDR1 MNHEY, CDR2 SMNVEV (reference sequence). V was cut by 2 bases and J by 4 bases, with 2 bases left in between. CDR3 DNA sequence: TGTGCCAGCAGTTTAGCAGAGACCCAGTACTTC. It translates to CASSLAETQYF.

This sequence joins TRBV29-1 and TRBJ2-7; TRBD2 agrees at 10 bases. The ends lost 4 bases at V and 6 bases at J; junction bases unmatched: 0. The V gene's germline CDR1 is SQVTM and CDR2 ANQGSEA. The CDR3 is made up of 11 amino acids. CDR3 loop: CSVGLAGEQYF. The CDR3 nucleotides are TGCAGCGTTGGACTAGCGGGCGAGCAGTACTTC.

This clonotype was found a few times. The rearrangement joins TRBV7-3 to TRBJ2-5, with 8 bases lining up with TRBD1. The CDR3 length is 16 residues. Germline V CDR1 and CDR2: SGHTA, FQGTGA. J was trimmed by 1 base and V by 5 bases; bases with no gene match: 9. The CDR3 sequence: CASSRSGTGGQETQYF. CDR3 nucleotide sequence: TGTGCCAGCAGCCGCTCCGGAACAGGGGGCCAAGAGACCCAGTACTTC.

The chain has TRBV7-2 and TRBJ1-1; no firm D call. The germline V gene encodes CDR1 SGHTA and CDR2 FQGNSA. This CDR3 has 13 amino acids. V dropped 5 bases and J dropped 0 bases, with 7 bases sitting between them. The CDR3 bases are TGTGCCAGCAGCCCAGATCTGAACACTGAAGCTTTCTTT. Translation: CASSPDLNTEAFF.

Only a few counts were recorded for this clonotype. An end of the junction does not agree with germline; a read error may underlie this. This chain links TRBV20-1 with TRBJ2-7; D is uncertain. The germline V gene encodes CDR1 DFQATT and CDR2 SNEGSKA (reference sequence). This CDR3 spans 13 amino acids. In nucleotides, the CDR3 is TGCAGCGCTACCGACCCCGAGACGTACGAGCAGTACTTC. Amino acids: CSATDPETYEQYF.

This chain links TRBV20-1 with TRBJ2-7; D is perhaps TRBD1 (6 bases). The CDR3 contains 12 residues. The V gene lost 5 bases and the J gene lost 2 bases, with 10 bases spanning the gap. The germline CDR1 and CDR2 sequences are DFQATT and SNEGSKA (reference sequence). The CDR3 region is CSAHWTAYEQYF. CDR3 in DNA: TGCAGTGCTCACTGGACAGCCTACGAGCAGTACTTC.

This clonotype was observed many times. The chain uses TRBV7-9 and TRBJ2-2; no definite D call. Trimming shortened V by 6 bases and J by 4 bases, and 15 bases separated the two germline ends. Germline loops: CDR1 SEHNR, CDR2 FQNEAQ (reference sequence). This CDR3 comprises 15 residues. Written as DNA, the CDR3 is TGTGCCAGCAGGGCCGGGCCAACGGGCACCGGGGAGCTGTTTTTT. Protein: CASRAGPTGTGELFF.

The V call is TRBV12-3 or TRBV12-4, the J call TRBJ1-1; 9 bases agree with TRBD1. The CDR3 sequence is 16 residues long. J lost 1 base, V lost 5 bases, and 8 bases had no gene match. CDR3 nucleotide sequence: TGTGCCAGCAGTCTCCCGGACAGGGGAGGGAACACTGAAGCTTTCTTT. It encodes CASSLPDRGGNTEAFF.

The table lists this clonotype with a few counts. The chain is built from TRBV18 and TRBJ2-7; a possible D gene is TRBD2 (6 bases). Germline V lookup: CDR1 KGHSH, CDR2 LQKENI. Trimming removed 3 bases from V and 6 bases from J, with 12 bases in between. The CDR3 is 13 amino acids. The DNA of the CDR3 is TGTGCCAGCTCACCTAGAGGAGGGGTCGAGCAGTACTTC. This sequence encodes CASSPRGGVEQYF.

The chain carries TRBV5-3 and TRBJ1-2; possibly TRBD1 for D (5 bases). TRBV5-3 is recorded as an ORF, its role being uncertain. The V gene lost 4 bases and the J gene lost 0 bases, with 19 bases spanning the gap. This CDR3 region has 17 residues. Here the CDR3 reads CARSHPMDKMSNYGYTF. The CDR3 DNA sequence: TGTGCCAGAAGCCACCCCATGGACAAGATGTCTAACTATGGCTACACCTTC.

The gene calls are TRBV20-1 and TRBJ1-1; D gene uncertain. V dropped 6 bases and J dropped 1 base, with 9 bases sitting between them. The germline CDR1 and CDR2 sequences are DFQATT and SNEGSKA (reference sequence). The CDR3 runs 12 residues. In DNA, the CDR3 is TGCAGTGCCACCCCGCCGAACACTGAAGCTTTCTTT. Amino acid sequence: CSATPPNTEAFF.

The chain uses TRBV27 and TRBJ2-7, with D perhaps being TRBD1 or TRBD2 (6 bases each). The CDR3 spans 11 residues. CDR1 is MNHEY and CDR2 is SMNVEV in the germline V gene (reference sequence). The V end lost 5 bases, the J end lost 9 bases, and 11 bases lay between the germline ends. CDR3 amino acids: CASSRGLGQYF. In DNA form, the CDR3 reads TGTGCCAGCAGTCGGGGGCTAGGGCAGTACTTC.

The chain carries TRBV20-1 and TRBJ2-7, with 9 bases matching TRBD1. The germline V gene has CDR1 DFQATT and CDR2 SNEGSKA (reference sequence). This CDR3 region has 14 residues. The ends lost 8 bases at V and 2 bases at J; junction bases unmatched: 10. DNA for the CDR3: TGCAGTTCCATCCCCCGGACAGGGGCCTACGAGCAGTACTTC. The encoded protein is CSSIPRTGAYEQYF.

The rearrangement links TRBV27 to TRBJ1-3; TRBD1 might be the D (5 bases). V lost 0 bases and J lost 7, with 16 bases in between. This CDR3 contains 16 residues. Germline values: CDR1 MNHEY, CDR2 SMNVEV (reference sequence). CDR3 protein: CASSLSGTLKRNTIYF. The CDR3 region has the DNA TGTGCCAGCAGTTTATCTGGGACCCTGAAGAGGAACACCATATATTTT.

The chain couples TRBV20-1 to TRBJ2-2; the D call may be TRBD1 or TRBD2 (5 bases each). The CDR3 is 16 residues long. The V end lost 5 bases, the J end lost 7 bases, and 23 bases lay between the germline ends. Germline values: CDR1 DFQATT, CDR2 SNEGSKA (reference sequence). The CDR3, as DNA: TGCAGTGCTGAACCACGGGGCCGTAGAGGTGACGGGGAGCTGTTTTTT. The encoded protein is CSAEPRGRRGDGELFF.

This clonotype was recorded a few times. This sequence joins TRBV7-9 and TRBJ2-5, with D perhaps TRBD2 (5 bases). Trimming removed 5 bases at V and 3 bases at J, with 13 bases between. Germline assignment: CDR1 SEHNR and CDR2 FQNEAQ (reference sequence). The CDR3 sequence is 14 residues long. Written as DNA, the CDR3 is TGTGCCAGCAGCCCCCGGGAATCCGAAGAGACCCAGTACTTC. Encoded protein: CASSPRESEETQYF.